The 17 T cell receptor beta chains in this list originate from one sample, sequenced in a study of CD8+ T cells in alopecia areata. Investigators isolated RNA and reverse transcribed it into cDNA to act as the sequencing template. Measured with immunoSEQ multiplex PCR; TCRdb has only the in-frame clones, and not every one. Here the sample spans some 170,000 clones, 63% being singletons. The sequences come from CD4+ T cells sorted from blood, collected at week 0. These receptor sequences come from a human donor with alopecia areata.

The rearrangement joins TRBV4-1 to TRBJ2-7; D is possibly TRBD1 (6 bases). The CDR3 spans 15 residues. The V end was cut by 3 bases, the J end by 2 bases, with 14 bases between. Germline-derived CDR1 and CDR2 are MGHRA and YSYEKL. The CDR3: CASSQDQDRTYEQYF. For the CDR3, the DNA is TGCGCCAGCAGCCAGGATCAAGACAGGACCTACGAGCAGTACTTC.

This chain connects TRBV9 to TRBJ2-7; possibly TRBD1 for D (7 bases). The germline gives CDR1 SGDLS, CDR2 YYNGEE. CDR3 length: 13 residues. The V end lost 3 bases, the J end lost 9 bases, and 16 bases lay between the germline ends. The CDR3 sequence is CASSAQGGGRQYF. CDR3 nucleotides: TGTGCCAGCAGCGCACAAGGAGGGGGCAGGCAGTACTTC.

The CDR3 here is CSVLRASTDTQYF. The CDR3 DNA reads as TGCAGCGTTTTACGGGCTAGCACAGATACGCAGTATTTT. The chain is built from TRBV29-1 and TRBJ2-3, with D uncertain. CDR3 length equals 13 residues. The V gene's germline CDR1 is SQVTM and CDR2 ANQGSEA. Trimming shortened V by 5 bases and J by 0 bases, and 9 bases separated the two germline ends.

This chain connects TRBV20-1 to TRBJ2-1; possible D gene TRBD2, 5 bases. V lost 4 bases and J lost 5, with 6 bases in between. The germline V gene has CDR1 DFQATT and CDR2 SNEGSKA (reference sequence). CDR3 length: 11 amino acids. CDR3 region: CSATGDNEQFF. In DNA form, the CDR3 reads TGCAGTGCTACCGGGGACAATGAGCAGTTCTTC.

The chain couples TRBV29-1 to TRBJ1-2; 12 positions match TRBD1. Germline CDR1 SQVTM, CDR2 ANQGSEA. V trimming: 7 bases; J trimming: 7 bases; junction bases outside the gene matches: 10. The CDR3 runs 14 residues. CDR3 sequence (DNA): TGCAGCGGTGGGACAGGGGGCCGTTCGGGTGGCTACACCTTC. Its translation: CSGGTGGRSGGYTF.

V is TRBV10-3 and J is TRBJ2-3, with D uncertain. Germline assignment: CDR1 ENHRY and CDR2 SYGVKD. Trimming removed 10 bases from V and 2 bases from J, with 10 bases in between. CDR3 length: 12 amino acids. The CDR3 sequence: CATTNFTDTQYF. CDR3 nucleotides: TGTGCCACGACAAATTTCACAGATACGCAGTATTTT.

The chain joins TRBV29-1 to TRBJ2-4; 9 nucleotides match TRBD1. The trim removed 8 bases at V and 8 bases at J, leaving 13 bases unmatched. Per germline, CDR1 SQVTM and CDR2 ANQGSEA. The CDR3 totals 14 residues. CDR3 nucleotides: TGCAGCTCCGTCCTAGGGGACAGGGTTGACATTCAGTACTTC. Translated, it gives CSSVLGDRVDIQYF.

In its sample, this clone was seen once. This chain links TRBV6-5 with TRBJ2-1; no clear D gene. This CDR3 is 16 amino acids long. Trimming cost V 4 bases and J 0 bases, with 13 bases left between them. Germline V lookup: CDR1 MNHEY, CDR2 SVGAGI. This CDR3 reads CASSFRSRTSYNEQFF. CDR3 bases: TGTGCCAGCAGTTTCCGGTCACGAACCTCCTACAATGAGCAGTTCTTC.

The chain joins TRBV29-1 to TRBJ1-5, with 7 bases fitting TRBD1. V shed 6 bases, J shed 2 bases, and the junction held 4 bases outside the gene matches. Looked up from germline, CDR1 is SQVTM and CDR2 is ANQGSEA. This CDR3 is built from 13 residues. The CDR3 bases are TGCAGCGTCCGAGGACAGGGCAATCAGCCCCAGCATTTT. The encoded protein is CSVRGQGNQPQHF.

This chain links TRBV2 with TRBJ2-7, with no clear D. Germline-derived CDR1 and CDR2 are SNHLY and FYNNEI. This CDR3 is 11 amino acids long. Trimming took 6 bases from V and 7 from J, leaving 10 bases between them. The CDR3 DNA reads as TGTGCCAGCAGACGGTCCTTGGAGCAGTACTTC. Amino acids: CASRRSLEQYF.

The genes are TRBV20-1 and TRBJ1-1; D gene ambiguous. Germline values: CDR1 DFQATT, CDR2 SNEGSKA (reference sequence). The CDR3 spans 10 residues. V was trimmed by 6 bases and J by 7 bases, leaving 9 bases between them. CDR3 loop: CSAADHEAFF. DNA of the CDR3: TGCAGTGCGGCCGACCATGAAGCTTTCTTT.

The chain uses TRBV25-1 and TRBJ2-3; 7 bases map to TRBD1. The length of the CDR3 is 14 residues. Looked up from germline, CDR1 is MGHDK and CDR2 is SYGVNS. Losses at the gene ends were 6 bases for V and 1 base for J; bases not matched to a gene: 4. The CDR3 sequence: CASRQGTRTDTQYF. The DNA of the CDR3 is TGTGCCAGCAGACAGGGGACCCGCACAGATACGCAGTATTTT.

This chain links TRBV7-3 with TRBJ1-6, with unresolved D. The germline V and J ends were trimmed by 2 bases and 7 bases, with 6 bases remaining between them. CDR3 length equals 13 residues. Germline CDR1 reads SGHTA; CDR2 reads FQGTGA. The CDR3 loop reads CASSLAVNSPLHF. The CDR3 region has the DNA TGTGCCAGCAGCTTAGCAGTAAATTCACCCCTCCACTTT.

The V gene is TRBV15, the J gene TRBJ1-2, with D uncertain. Trimming removed 0 bases at V and 4 bases at J, with 9 bases between. Germline assignment: CDR1 LNHNV and CDR2 YYDKDF (reference sequence). The CDR3 is 14 amino acids. DNA of the CDR3: TGTGCCACCAGCAGAGATCAGGTCGTCTATGGCTACACCTTC. Translated: CATSRDQVVYGYTF.

The chain uses TRBV29-1 and TRBJ2-5; TRBD2 is a possible D gene (7 bases). Germline loops: CDR1 SQVTM, CDR2 ANQGSEA. V was shortened by 4 bases and J by 5 bases, with 17 bases between the two germline ends. The CDR3 runs to 14 residues. The CDR3 DNA sequence: TGCAGCGTTGTCCCCAGCAGGGGAGGGGAGACCCAGTACTTC. Translated, it gives CSVVPSRGGETQYF.

In DNA, the CDR3 is TGTGCCAGCAGTGAGGGACAGAACACTGAAGCTTTCTTT. This encodes CASSEGQNTEAFF. The rearrangement links TRBV6-4 to TRBJ1-1, with a tentative D call TRBD1 (6 bases). This CDR3 spans 13 amino acids. Trimming left V 3 bases short and J 1 base short, with 6 bases between. Germline V gene data show CDR1 as MRHNA and CDR2 as SNTAGT.

This rearrangement joins TRBV5-1 to TRBJ2-2; D possibly corresponds to TRBD1 (5 bases). The V end lost 2 bases, the J end lost 5 bases, and 13 bases lay between the germline ends. Germline V gene sequence: CDR1 SGHRS, CDR2 YFSETQ. The CDR3 sequence is 15 residues long. CDR3 nucleotide sequence: TGCGCCAGCAGCTTCCACCCACAGGTTACCGGGGAGCTGTTTTTT. Translating gives CASSFHPQVTGELFF.